The clone carrying this T cell receptor (beta chain) has a handful of counts. As yet, its antigen is unknown. The sample belongs to a study of spatial heterogeneity in lung cancer. In the study overall: Counts of TCR transcripts in tumor regions tracked strongly with a T cell module score that came from matched bulk RNA-seq. Overall study findings and caveats: Tumors with more nonsynonymous mutations had more expanded intratumoral alpha and beta TCRs.

CDR1 and CDR2 from the germline V gene are SGHRS and YFSETQ. V lost 4 bases to trimming and J lost 8 bases; unmatched junction nucleotides: 11. This CDR3 spans 15 amino acids. A distinct unique molecular identifier was carried by each TCR cDNA molecule. TCRdb called the 5' RACE reads again in MiXCR, with one record for every CDR3 protein. The profile shows 18,000 or so distinct CDR3 sequences, around 6.5% of them singletons. Time point: sample taken at primary tumor resection. The cohort: approximately 74 early-stage, untreated non-small cell lung cancer patients. The sample here was lung tumor tissue, taken at surgery. The sequence came from a female donor with early-stage non-small cell lung cancer. This rearrangement joins TRBV5-1 to TRBJ2-1; TRBD2 aligns across 8 bases. Here the CDR3 DNA reads TGCGCCAGCAGCGGCGGCGGGACTAGTATCTATGAGCAGTTCTTC. Amino acid sequence: CASSGGGTSIYEQFF. Combining the CDR3 with reference TRBV5-1 and TRBJ2-1 gives the whole variable domain KAGVTQTPRYLIKTRGQQVTLSCSPISGHRSVSWYQQTPGQGLQFLFEYFSETQRNKGNFPGRFSGRQFSNSRSEMNVSTLELGDSALYLCASSGGGTSIYEQFFGPGTRLTVL.